This passage covers 28 T cell receptor beta chains from one sample sequenced in a study of T cell repertoires in cytomegalovirus infection. TCRdb independently ran MiXCR on the reads; one entry per CDR3 protein. The table includes 650,000 to 900,000 distinct CDR3 sequences, approximately 32% detected once. No cognate antigen is known for these TCRs. The sample here was cultured CD8+ T cells from PBMCs, taken from culture after CMV antigen stimulation. These receptors were collected from a human donor in good health (CMV status not recorded). Some clones in this sample may be carry-over from other donors' samples.

V and J are TRBV10-2 and TRBJ1-1; unclear D gene. The ends were cut back, 0 bases at V and 1 base at J, with 9 bases in the middle. Germline V gene sequence: CDR1 WSHSY, CDR2 SAAADI. CDR3 length: 15 residues. Here the CDR3 reads CASSESKVKNTEAFF. In nucleotides, the CDR3 is TGCGCCAGCAGTGAGTCGAAAGTCAAGAACACTGAAGCTTTCTTT.

V is TRBV19 and J is TRBJ2-7; the D is unclear. V was pared by 3 bases and J by 3 bases, with 9 bases between. The CDR3 totals 13 residues. Germline V CDR1 and CDR2: LNHDA, SQIVND (reference sequence). DNA for the CDR3: TGTGCCAGTAGTATTGGGAACAGCTACGAGCAGTACGTC. It translates to CASSIGNSYEQYV.

The V call is TRBV19, the J call TRBJ1-1; no firm D call. The CDR3 is made up of 15 amino acids. V was shortened by 6 bases and J by 3 bases, with 17 bases between the two germline ends. Germline V CDR1 and CDR2: LNHDA, SQIVND (reference sequence). CDR3 in DNA: TGTGCCAGTAGCGAAATGGGAAGGGCGCACACTGAAGCTTTCTTT. It specifies CASSEMGRAHTEAFF.

The chain links TRBV11-3 to TRBJ2-2; perhaps TRBD1 as D (5 bases). This CDR3 region has 16 residues. Germline V gene data show CDR1 as SGHNT and CDR2 as YENEEA. Trimming took off 1 base at V and 5 bases at J, with 14 bases between the two ends. CDR3 DNA sequence: TGTGCCAGCAGCTTAGTCGCGGCAGGGTGGACCGGGGAGCTGTTTTTT. It specifies CASSLVAAGWTGELFF.

On this clonotype itself: A clone one base away is much larger, so this may be a read error. This chain uses TRBV7-9 with TRBJ2-7, with TRBD2 identical over 8 bases. Germline V gene data show CDR1 as SEHNR and CDR2 as FQNEAQ (reference sequence). There are 17 residues in the CDR3. V dropped 1 base and J dropped 6; count of bases not matched to a gene: 14. The CDR3 reads CASSLVKISGIRCEQYV. The CDR3 nucleotides read TGTGCCAGCAGCTTAGTGAAAATTAGCGGGATTAGGTGCGAGCAGTACGTC.

The V call is TRBV6-5, the J call TRBJ1-2, with D hard to call. The CDR3 runs 13 residues. With 11 bases removed from V and 8 bases from J, the gap between germline ends came to 21 bases. The germline V gene has CDR1 MNHEY and CDR2 SVGAGI. CDR3 coding DNA: TGTGCCGTTTCAGAGATCCCGGCGGCGGGCTACACCTTC. The encoded protein is CAVSEIPAAGYTF.

This sequence joins TRBV12-3 or TRBV12-4 and TRBJ1-3, with D unclear. V shed 7 bases and J shed 4 bases, with 8 bases lying between them. The CDR3 covers 12 residues. The CDR3 spells CASTLGGNTIYF. CDR3 DNA: TGTGCCAGCACCCTTGGAGGAAACACCATATATTTT.

The chain recombines TRBV2 with TRBJ2-4; D remains ambiguous. V was clipped by 11 bases and J by 5 bases, with 10 bases between them. The CDR3 extends over 11 amino acids. The germline V gene has CDR1 SNHLY and CDR2 FYNNEI. CDR3 region: CAAGRENIQYF. The CDR3 DNA follows: TGTGCCGCCGGACGGGAAAACATTCAGTACTTC.

This clonotype is a singleton in its sample. The rearrangement uses TRBV2 and TRBJ2-7; the match to TRBD1 covers 7 bases. From germline, CDR1 is SNHLY and CDR2 FYNNEI. Unmatched junction bases numbered 9, after V lost 7 bases and J lost 6 bases. The CDR3 is made up of 13 amino acids. The CDR3 DNA follows: TGTGCCAGCATGGGCAGGGGGATAGCCGAGCAGTACTTC. Translated, it gives CASMGRGIAEQYF.

This clonotype was seen a handful of times. This chain joins TRBV7-6 and TRBJ2-1; 9 nucleotides agree with TRBD1. The trim removed 7 bases at V and 3 bases at J, leaving 7 bases unmatched. The CDR3 contains 15 residues. Germline lookup yields CDR1 SGHVS and CDR2 FNYEAQ. Here the CDR3 DNA reads TGTGCCAGCAACCTCCGGGGACAGGGCTACAATGAGCAGTTCTTC. This gives the protein CASNLRGQGYNEQFF.

The chain employs TRBV29-1 and TRBJ2-1; TRBD1 is a possible D gene (6 bases). This CDR3 contains 13 residues. Germline lookup yields CDR1 SQVTM and CDR2 ANQGSEA. V gave up 3 bases and J gave up 8 bases, with 14 bases separating them. CDR3 sequence: CSVDFPRGYEQFF. The DNA of the CDR3 is TGCAGCGTTGACTTCCCTAGGGGGTATGAGCAGTTCTTC.

The rearrangement joins TRBV27 to TRBJ2-7; no reliable D call. CDR1 is MNHEY and CDR2 is SMNVEV in the germline V gene (reference sequence). This CDR3 comprises 14 residues. V was shortened by 3 bases and J by 4 bases, with 13 bases between the two germline ends. CDR3 bases: TGTGCCAGCAGTTTGGCAGGCTCGGGTTACGAGCAGTACGTC. Translation: CASSLAGSGYEQYV.

The chain links TRBV27 to TRBJ2-7; D is ambiguous. Per the germline V gene, CDR1 is MNHEY and CDR2 is SMNVEV (reference sequence). CDR3 length equals 13 residues. V lost 0 bases and J lost 3, with 6 bases in between. This chain's CDR3 is CASSLSASYEQYF. CDR3 DNA sequence: TGTGCCAGCAGTTTATCAGCGAGCTACGAGCAGTACTTC.

The chain combines TRBV6-5 with TRBJ1-1, with 7 bases identical to TRBD1. The CDR3 contains 13 residues. The germline CDR1 and CDR2 sequences are MNHEY and SVGAGI. The J segment lost 6 bases and the V segment lost 4 bases, leaving 5 bases of the junction unmatched. In DNA, the CDR3 is TGTGCCAGCAGTTTACAGGGGACCTCTGAAGCTTTCTTT. Translated: CASSLQGTSEAFF.

This rearrangement joins TRBV6-2 or TRBV6-3 to TRBJ2-5, with TRBD1 matching 7 bases. CDR1 and CDR2 (germline): MNHEY, SVGEGT. Trimming cost V 4 bases and J 0 bases; bases outside gene matches: 5. The CDR3 consists of 15 residues. The CDR3 loop reads CASSSLGQDQETQYF. In DNA, the CDR3 is TGTGCCAGCAGTTCTCTAGGACAGGACCAAGAGACCCAGTACTTC.

This clonotype was recorded a few times. At one of its ends the junction is not consistent with the germline gene, which may arise from a read error. This chain uses TRBV13 with TRBJ2-1; tentatively, D is TRBD1 or TRBD2 (8 bases each). The CDR3 covers 20 residues. Germline V gene data show CDR1 as PRHDT and CDR2 as FYEKMQ (reference sequence). The CDR3 sequence is CASSLTGGPGGAGSVHEQFF. CDR3 nucleotide sequence: TGCGCCAGCAGCTTGACGGGGGGGCCAGGGGGCGCAGGTAGTGTCCATGAGCAGTTCTTC.

This clonotype was detected a few times. The chain links TRBV12-3 or TRBV12-4 to TRBJ1-2, with D hard to call. The CDR3 is 15 residues long. V lost 5 bases and J lost 0, with 13 bases in between. The CDR3: CASSPSLGANYGYTF. For the CDR3, the DNA is TGTGCCAGCAGTCCGTCGTTAGGTGCTAACTATGGCTACACCTTC.

This clonotype was observed a handful of times. This rearrangement joins TRBV27 to TRBJ2-3; D unclear. The CDR3 totals 15 residues. Germline CDR1 MNHEY, CDR2 SMNVEV (reference sequence). Trimming took off 0 bases at V and 6 bases at J, with 13 bases between the two ends. The CDR3 loop reads CASSLSPLRADTQYF. The CDR3 nucleotides are TGTGCCAGCAGTTTATCCCCCCTTAGGGCGGATACGCAGTATTTT.

Only one count was recorded for this clonotype. The chain has TRBV20-1 and TRBJ1-1; D possibly corresponds to TRBD1 (6 bases). Between the trimmed V and J ends, which lost 3 bases and 3 bases, there was a span of 11 bases. CDR1 is DFQATT and CDR2 is SNEGSKA in the germline V gene (reference sequence). The length of the CDR3 is 13 residues. In nucleotides, the CDR3 is TGCAGTGCTAGCTCAGGGGCGTACACTGAAGCTTTCTTT. Amino acids: CSASSGAYTEAFF.

This clonotype was found once. A much larger clone differs from this one at a single base, so this may be a read error. The chain couples TRBV4-1 to TRBJ2-3, with D possibly being TRBD2 (6 bases). CDR1 MGHRA and CDR2 YSYEKL come from the germline V gene. The CDR3 sequence is 16 residues long. CDR3 nucleotides: TGCGCCAACAGCCCATCAACGCGGGGCACCCCAGATACGCAGTATTTT. Amino acids: CANSPSTRGTPDTQYF.

V is TRBV4-1 and J is TRBJ2-7; D is possibly TRBD1 (6 bases). The CDR3 has 15 residues. Germline V gives CDR1 MGHRA, CDR2 YSYEKL. The V end was cut by 0 bases, the J end by 4 bases, with 13 bases between. The CDR3 spells CASSQEQGVGYEQYF. The CDR3 DNA is TGCGCCAGCAGCCAAGAACAGGGCGTCGGATACGAGCAGTACTTC.

This clonotype was detected many times. The chain combines TRBV11-2 with TRBJ2-3, with D unresolved. Trimming left V 5 bases short and J 7 bases short, with 16 bases between. This CDR3 is 14 amino acids long. Germline CDR1 SGHAT, CDR2 FQNNGV. The CDR3 here is CASSPSNKLHTQYF. The CDR3 DNA is TGTGCCAGCAGCCCCTCGAACAAGCTACATACGCAGTATTTT.

This clonotype has a count of ten or more. The chain recombines TRBV7-2 with TRBJ2-7; 9 bases fit TRBD2. Trimming at V came to 1 base and at J to 1 base, leaving 5 bases not matched to a gene. There are 16 residues in the CDR3. From germline, CDR1 is SGHTA and CDR2 FQGNSA. This CDR3 reads CASSLVPSGNSYEQYF. CDR3 bases: TGTGCCAGCAGCTTAGTTCCTAGCGGGAATTCCTACGAGCAGTACTTC.

The chain is built from TRBV12-3 or TRBV12-4 and TRBJ1-1, with 7 bases identical to TRBD1. The V gene end was trimmed by 3 bases and the J gene end by 0 bases; junction bases not matched to a gene: 7. The CDR3 is made up of 16 amino acids. The CDR3 region has the DNA TGTGCCAGCAGTTTCGGGACAGAGGTCATGAACACTGAAGCTTTCTTT. Translation gives CASSFGTEVMNTEAFF.

In regard to this clonotype: The junction departs from germline at one end; a sequencing error may be responsible. CDR3 DNA: TGTGCTAGCAGCCCAAAACAGAGAATCGGAAACACCATATATTTT. Its protein product is CASSPKQRIGNTIYF. V usage is TRBV7-7 and J usage is TRBJ1-3; D uncertain. The CDR3 has 15 residues. Germline assignment: CDR1 SSHAT and CDR2 FNYEAQ (reference sequence).

This chain links TRBV7-2 with TRBJ2-5; the D is unclear. V dropped 2 bases and J dropped 0 bases, with 7 bases sitting between them. This CDR3 is built from 14 residues. The germline V gene has CDR1 SGHTA and CDR2 FQGNSA. The CDR3 region is CASSLLPYQETQYF. For the CDR3, the DNA is TGTGCCAGCAGCTTACTTCCCTACCAAGAGACCCAGTACTTC. The variable domain in full, with the rest retrieved from reference TRBV7-2 and TRBJ2-5, is GAGVSQSPSNKVTEKGKDVELRCDPISGHTALYWYRQSLGQGLEFLIYFQGNSAPDKSGLPSDRFSAERTGGSVSTLTIQRTQQEDSAVYLCASSLLPYQETQYFGPGTRLLVL.

This clonotype was observed a handful of times. The genes are TRBV27 and TRBJ2-1; tentatively, D is TRBD1 (5 bases). This CDR3 is 15 amino acids long. CDR1 and CDR2 from the germline V gene are MNHEY and SMNVEV (reference sequence). Trimming took 4 bases from V and 3 from J, leaving 13 bases between them. CDR3 bases: TGTGCCAGCAGTTCCGGACAAATCCTCTACAATGAGCAGTTCTTC. The encoded protein is CASSSGQILYNEQFF.

This clonotype showed up many times. The chain links TRBV7-2 to TRBJ2-2; 8 positions agree with TRBD2. CDR1 is SGHTA and CDR2 is FQGNSA in the germline V gene. V dropped 1 base and J dropped 4; count of bases not matched to a gene: 2. CDR3 length: 15 amino acids. The CDR3 region has the DNA TGTGCCAGCAGCTTAGTACTAGCGGCCACCGGGGAGCTGTTTTTT. Translated: CASSLVLAATGELFF.